This T cell receptor beta chain was recovered during a study of blood T cell repertoires in COVID-19. Details on this clone: A read error may account for a junction end that differs from germline.

Looked up from germline, CDR1 is MRHNA and CDR2 is SNTAGT. The CDR3 is 13 residues long. Data came from immunoSEQ multiplex PCR; TCRdb stores just in-frame clones and leaves some out. The sample holds some 71,000 clones; roughly 90% are singletons and the top ten take just under 2%. Specimen: peripheral blood. This sequence was found in a man aged 25-45 years with acute or convalescent COVID-19. The V gene is TRBV6-4, the J gene TRBJ2-3; D is uncertain. CDR3 protein: CASSLSVTNTQYF. CDR3 DNA sequence: TGTGCCAGCAGCCTAAGCGTCACAAATACGCAGTATTTT.